The 22 T cell receptor beta chains below were found in one sample sequenced in a study of T cell responses to AZD1222 COVID-19 vaccine. Clones were read by immunoSEQ multiplex PCR, and TCRdb kept only the in-frame ones, dropping some. The sample lists about 150,000 clones, roughly nine tenths seen once, with roughly 6.9% in the top ten. This specimen consisted of peripheral blood, obtained after recovery from COVID-19. Receptors were obtained from an adult who had recovered from COVID-19.

This clone was detected only once. The chain is built from TRBV18 and TRBJ2-7, with 8 bases fitting TRBD2. V was clipped by 2 bases and J by 3 bases; unmatched bases: 0. Germline V CDR1 and CDR2: KGHSH, LQKENI. The CDR3 contains 13 residues. The CDR3 nucleotides read TGTGCCAGCTCACCAACTAGCGGCTACGAGCAGTACTTC. Amino acid sequence: CASSPTSGYEQYF.

The V gene is TRBV9, the J gene TRBJ2-7; 8 nucleotides line up with TRBD2. CDR3 length: 15 residues. CDR1 and CDR2 (germline): SGDLS, YYNGEE. The trim removed 1 base at V and 2 bases at J, leaving 5 bases unmatched. The CDR3 nucleotides read TGTGCCAGCAGCGTATCTGCGGGGGGTACCTACGAGCAGTACTTC. Protein: CASSVSAGGTYEQYF.

V gene TRBV5-1 combines with J gene TRBJ1-5; D call uncertain. Germline lookup yields CDR1 SGHRS and CDR2 YFSETQ. Trimming cost V 7 bases and J 7 bases, with 24 bases left between them. This CDR3 contains 16 residues. CDR3 DNA sequence: TGCGCCAGCCCTCTCTCTGGGTCCTCTATACTCCAGCCCCAGCATTTT. This codes for CASPLSGSSILQPQHF.

V is TRBV19 and J is TRBJ1-2, with 8 bases fitting TRBD1. Germline V gives CDR1 LNHDA, CDR2 SQIVND (reference sequence). This CDR3 has 14 amino acids. V lost 5 bases and J lost 5; bases outside the gene matches: 7. CDR3 region: CASSGSDRVYGYTF. CDR3 bases: TGTGCCAGTAGTGGTTCGGACAGGGTGTATGGCTACACCTTC.

The V call is TRBV18, the J call TRBJ1-5, with D unresolved. CDR1 KGHSH and CDR2 LQKENI come from the germline V gene. This CDR3 region has 15 residues. V lost 3 bases to trimming and J lost 3 bases, with 12 bases between them. The chain's CDR3 is CASSPTEIFNQPQHF. The DNA of the CDR3 is TGTGCCAGCTCACCCACAGAGATTTTCAATCAGCCCCAGCATTTT.

This clone was seen only a few times. J is TRBJ2-2 and V is TRBV27, with a possible D match to TRBD2 (6 bases). Germline V CDR1 and CDR2: MNHEY, SMNVEV (reference sequence). V lost 5 bases and J lost 4, with 17 bases in between. The CDR3 loop spans 16 amino acids. CDR3 residues: CASSILLARGTGELFF. In DNA form, the CDR3 reads TGTGCCAGCAGTATCTTACTAGCTAGGGGCACCGGGGAGCTGTTTTTT.

The rearrangement joins TRBV27 to TRBJ1-5; TRBD1 agrees at 8 bases. Trimming at V came to 3 bases and at J to 0 bases, leaving 7 bases not matched to a gene. The CDR3 covers 17 residues. The germline gives CDR1 MNHEY, CDR2 SMNVEV (reference sequence). As DNA, the CDR3 is TGTGCCAGCAGTTTTGGGCCAGGGGGCCATAGCAATCAGCCCCAGCATTTT. This gives the protein CASSFGPGGHSNQPQHF.

J is TRBJ2-7 and V is TRBV9, with 11 bases that match TRBD1. Germline V lookup: CDR1 SGDLS, CDR2 YYNGEE. V was clipped by 0 bases and J by 6 bases; unmatched bases: 2. The CDR3 is 14 residues long. The chain's CDR3 is CASSVVGTGGEQYF. CDR3 bases: TGTGCCAGCAGCGTAGTGGGGACAGGGGGCGAGCAGTACTTC.

The chain is built from TRBV29-1 and TRBJ1-2, with no clear D. The CDR3 has 12 residues. The germline V gene has CDR1 SQVTM and CDR2 ANQGSEA. V lost 0 bases to trimming and J lost 13 bases, with 15 bases between them. The CDR3 DNA follows: TGCAGCGTTGAAGAGGCGGCCGAGTTTTCCACCTTC. Protein product: CSVEEAAEFSTF. The full variable domain, rest sourced from reference TRBV29-1 and TRBJ1-2, is SAVISQKPSRDICQRGTSLTIQCQVDSQVTMMFWYRQQPGQSLTLIATANQGSEATYESGFVIDKFPISRPNLTFSTLTVSNMSPEDSSIYLCSVEEAAEFSTFGSGTRLTVV.

The chain uses TRBV2 and TRBJ2-7; 7 bases line up with TRBD2. Per the germline V gene, CDR1 is SNHLY and CDR2 is FYNNEI. The V gene end was trimmed by 1 base and the J gene end by 6 bases; junction bases not matched to a gene: 0. The CDR3 runs to 12 residues. The CDR3 sequence is CASSEGGGEQYF. The CDR3 bases are TGTGCCAGCAGTGAAGGGGGGGGCGAGCAGTACTTC.

The chain combines TRBV5-4 with TRBJ2-3; possible D gene TRBD1, 6 bases. The length of the CDR3 is 15 residues. V was shortened by 1 base and J by 3 bases, with 12 bases between the two germline ends. Germline CDR1 and CDR2: SGHNT and YYREEE (reference sequence). The DNA of the CDR3 is TGTGCCAGCAGCTTGAGGGGGATAGTGACAGATACGCAGTATTTT. Residues: CASSLRGIVTDTQYF. Drawing the rest from reference TRBV5-4 and TRBJ2-3, the complete variable domain is ETGVTQSPTHLIKTRGQQVTLRCSSQSGHNTVSWYQQALGQGPQFIFQYYREEENGRGNFPPRFSGLQFPNYSSELNVNALELDDSALYLCASSLRGIVTDTQYFGPGTRLTVL.

This clone was seen once. The DNA for the CDR3 is TGTGCCAGCAGCCCAGCCTCGTTGGGGGGTGAAGCTTTCTTT. As protein: CASSPASLGGEAFF. This chain joins TRBV7-9 and TRBJ1-1, with D tentatively TRBD1 (5 bases). The CDR3 loop spans 14 amino acids. Germline assignment: CDR1 SEHNR and CDR2 FQNEAQ (reference sequence). Deletions cut 5 bases from V and 7 bases from J, with 17 bases between.

The rearrangement links TRBV19 to TRBJ2-5; perhaps D is TRBD1 or TRBD2 (6 bases each). The ends were cut back, 5 bases at V and 2 bases at J, with 21 bases in the middle. From germline, CDR1 is LNHDA and CDR2 SQIVND (reference sequence). The CDR3 length is 17 residues. The CDR3 nucleotides read TGTGCCAGTAGTCCCCAGCTGGGGGGCCCTACACAAGAGACCCAGTACTTC. Protein sequence: CASSPQLGGPTQETQYF. Looking up the rest from reference TRBV19 and TRBJ2-5 gives the full variable domain: DGGITQSPKYLFRKEGQNVTLSCEQNLNHDAMYWYRQDPGQGLRLIYYSQIVNDFQKGDIAEGYSVSREKKESFPLTVTSAQKNPTAFYLCASSPQLGGPTQETQYFGPGTRLLVL.

This chain connects TRBV9 to TRBJ1-1; D call uncertain. V was shortened by 7 bases and J by 0 bases, with 7 bases between the two germline ends. CDR3 length equals 12 residues. In germline, CDR1 is SGDLS, CDR2 YYNGEE. CDR3 nucleotide sequence: TGTGCCAGCGGCGGAATGAACACTGAAGCTTTCTTT. This gives the protein CASGGMNTEAFF.

The chain is built from TRBV4-2 and TRBJ2-7; no definite D call. CDR1 LGHNA and CDR2 YNFKEQ come from the germline V gene. This CDR3 region has 13 residues. Trimming pared 0 bases from V and 0 bases from J, leaving 3 bases between. This CDR3 is CASSQDLSYEQYF. The CDR3 region has the DNA TGTGCCAGCAGCCAAGACCTCTCCTACGAGCAGTACTTC.

V usage is TRBV19 and J usage is TRBJ2-1; 8 bases map to TRBD1. The CDR3 runs to 15 residues. Germline assignment: CDR1 LNHDA and CDR2 SQIVND (reference sequence). Losses at the gene ends were 5 bases for V and 10 bases for J; bases not matched to a gene: 13. This CDR3 is CASSSRTGPVGEQFF. CDR3 in DNA: TGTGCCAGTAGTTCCCGGACAGGGCCCGTAGGGGAGCAGTTCTTC. Using reference TRBV19 and TRBJ2-1 for the parts outside the CDR3, the full variable domain is DGGITQSPKYLFRKEGQNVTLSCEQNLNHDAMYWYRQDPGQGLRLIYYSQIVNDFQKGDIAEGYSVSREKKESFPLTVTSAQKNPTAFYLCASSSRTGPVGEQFFGPGTRLTVL.

V and J are TRBV7-9 and TRBJ2-2; no definite D call. CDR3 length: 16 residues. V lost 1 base, J lost 1 base, and 10 bases lay in between. Germline V lookup: CDR1 SEHNR, CDR2 FQNEAQ (reference sequence). Written as DNA, the CDR3 is TGTGCCAGCAGCTTAGGGGCGGCCAGGAACACCGGGGAGCTGTTTTTT. Its protein product is CASSLGAARNTGELFF.

The genes are TRBV12-5 and TRBJ2-5; TRBD1 might be the D (5 bases). The V and J ends lost 1 base and 4 bases respectively, with 13 bases between them. The CDR3 is 15 amino acids. In germline, CDR1 is LGHNT, CDR2 FRNRAP. CDR3 sequence (DNA): TGTGCTAGTGGTTTGGGGGTGGGGCTCGGAGAGACCCAGTACTTC. This encodes CASGLGVGLGETQYF.

CDR3 in amino acids: CASRTGQSGNTIYF. DNA of the CDR3: TGTGCCAGCCGAACAGGGCAATCTGGAAACACCATATATTTT. The genes are TRBV6-5 and TRBJ1-3, with a weak D call TRBD1 (6 bases). The V and J ends lost 8 bases and 1 base respectively, with 12 bases between them. The CDR3 covers 14 residues. Germline CDR1 MNHEY, CDR2 SVGAGI.

CDR3 region: CASSQDSNGEKLFF. CDR3 in DNA: TGCGCCAGCAGCCAAGATAGCAACGGAGAAAAACTGTTTTTT. The V call is TRBV4-1, the J call TRBJ1-4; D gene unclear. This CDR3 contains 14 residues. The V gene lost 0 bases and the J gene lost 8 bases, with 10 bases spanning the gap. CDR1 is MGHRA, CDR2 YSYEKL, per germline.

The chain combines TRBV5-5 with TRBJ2-2; TRBD1 might be the D (6 bases). CDR1 SGHKS and CDR2 YYEKEE come from the germline V gene (reference sequence). The V and J ends lost 4 bases and 4 bases respectively, with 11 bases between them. There are 14 residues in the CDR3. CDR3 nucleotide sequence: TGTGCCAGCAGCGGCAGGGGTTTCACCGGGGAGCTGTTTTTT. As protein: CASSGRGFTGELFF.

The chain is built from TRBV5-1 and TRBJ2-3, with TRBD2 matching over 8 bases. This CDR3 spans 13 amino acids. CDR1 is SGHRS and CDR2 is YFSETQ in the germline V gene. The ends lost 7 bases at V and 6 bases at J; junction bases unmatched: 7. The CDR3 DNA sequence: TGCGCCAGCGATAGCGGGAACAGGGATACGCAGTATTTT. Its protein product is CASDSGNRDTQYF. The full variable domain, with the rest looked up from reference TRBV5-1 and TRBJ2-3, is KAGVTQTPRYLIKTRGQQVTLSCSPISGHRSVSWYQQTPGQGLQFLFEYFSETQRNKGNFPGRFSGRQFSNSRSEMNVSTLELGDSALYLCASDSGNRDTQYFGPGTRLTVL.